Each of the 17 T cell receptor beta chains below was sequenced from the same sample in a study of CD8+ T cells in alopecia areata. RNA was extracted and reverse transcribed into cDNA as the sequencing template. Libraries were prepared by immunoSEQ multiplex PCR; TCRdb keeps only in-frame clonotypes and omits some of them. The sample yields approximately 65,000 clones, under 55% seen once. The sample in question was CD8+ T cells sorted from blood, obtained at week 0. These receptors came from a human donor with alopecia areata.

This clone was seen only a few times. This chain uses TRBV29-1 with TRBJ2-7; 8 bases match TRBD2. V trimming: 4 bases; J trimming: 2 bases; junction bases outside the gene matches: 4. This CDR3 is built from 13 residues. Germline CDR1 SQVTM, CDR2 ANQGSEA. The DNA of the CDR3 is TGCAGCGTTGGAACTAGCGGACCCTACGAGCAGTACTTC. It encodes CSVGTSGPYEQYF.

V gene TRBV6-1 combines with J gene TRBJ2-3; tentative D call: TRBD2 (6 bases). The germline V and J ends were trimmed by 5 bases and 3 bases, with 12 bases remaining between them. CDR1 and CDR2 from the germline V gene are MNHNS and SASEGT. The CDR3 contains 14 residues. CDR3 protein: CASSYSGATDTQYF. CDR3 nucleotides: TGTGCCAGCAGTTATTCGGGAGCGACAGATACGCAGTATTTT.

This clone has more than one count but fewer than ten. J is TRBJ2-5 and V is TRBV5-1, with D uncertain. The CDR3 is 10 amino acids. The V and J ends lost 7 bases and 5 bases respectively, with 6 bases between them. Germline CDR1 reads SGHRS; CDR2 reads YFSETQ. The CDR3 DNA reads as TGCGCCAGCCCTCGGGAGACCCAGTACTTC. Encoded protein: CASPRETQYF.

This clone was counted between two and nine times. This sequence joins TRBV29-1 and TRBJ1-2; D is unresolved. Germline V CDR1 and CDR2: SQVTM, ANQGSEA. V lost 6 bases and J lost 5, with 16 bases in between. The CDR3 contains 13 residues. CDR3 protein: CSVNSVGSYGYTF. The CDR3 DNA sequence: TGCAGCGTGAATTCCGTGGGTTCATATGGCTACACCTTC.

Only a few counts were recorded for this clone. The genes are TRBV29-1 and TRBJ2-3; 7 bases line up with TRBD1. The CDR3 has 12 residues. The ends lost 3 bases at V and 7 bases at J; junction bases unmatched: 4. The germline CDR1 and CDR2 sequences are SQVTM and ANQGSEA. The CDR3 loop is CSVDGTDNTQYF. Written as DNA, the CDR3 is TGCAGCGTTGACGGGACAGACAATACGCAGTATTTT.

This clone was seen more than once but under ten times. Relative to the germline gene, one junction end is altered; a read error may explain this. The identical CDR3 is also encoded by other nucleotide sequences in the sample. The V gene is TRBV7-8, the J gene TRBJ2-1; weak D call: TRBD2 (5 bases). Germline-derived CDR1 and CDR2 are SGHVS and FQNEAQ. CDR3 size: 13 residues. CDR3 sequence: CASSQEGSNEQFF. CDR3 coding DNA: TGCGCCAGCAGCCAAGAGGGTTCCAATGAGCAGTTCTTC.

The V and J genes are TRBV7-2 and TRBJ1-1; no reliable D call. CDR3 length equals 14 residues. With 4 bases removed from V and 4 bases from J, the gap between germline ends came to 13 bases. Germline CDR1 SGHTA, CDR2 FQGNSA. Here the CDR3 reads CASSSSGLGTEAFF. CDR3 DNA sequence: TGTGCCAGCAGCTCCTCGGGCCTGGGCACTGAAGCTTTCTTT.

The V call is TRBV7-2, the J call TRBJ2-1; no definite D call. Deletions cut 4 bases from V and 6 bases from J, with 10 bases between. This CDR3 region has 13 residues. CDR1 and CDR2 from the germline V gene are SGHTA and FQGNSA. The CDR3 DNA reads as TGTGCCAGCAGCTCTATCAGCGCCAATGAGCAGTTCTTC. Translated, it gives CASSSISANEQFF. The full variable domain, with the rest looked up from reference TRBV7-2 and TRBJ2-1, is GAGVSQSPSNKVTEKGKDVELRCDPISGHTALYWYRQSLGQGLEFLIYFQGNSAPDKSGLPSDRFSAERTGGSVSTLTIQRTQQEDSAVYLCASSSISANEQFFGPGTRLTVL.

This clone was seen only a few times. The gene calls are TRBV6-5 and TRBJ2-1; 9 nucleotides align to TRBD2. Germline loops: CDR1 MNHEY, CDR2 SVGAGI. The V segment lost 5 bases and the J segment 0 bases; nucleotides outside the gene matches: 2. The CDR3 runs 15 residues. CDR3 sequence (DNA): TGTGCCAGCAGTGTTAGCGGGAGCTCCTACAATGAGCAGTTCTTC. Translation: CASSVSGSSYNEQFF.

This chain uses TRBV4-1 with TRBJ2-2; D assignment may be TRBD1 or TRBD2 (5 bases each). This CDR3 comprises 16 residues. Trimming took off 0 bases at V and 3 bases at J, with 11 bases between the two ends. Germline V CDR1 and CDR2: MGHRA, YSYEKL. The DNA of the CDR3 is TGCGCCAGCAGCCAAGACCCGGGACGGGACACCGGGGAGCTGTTTTTT. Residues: CASSQDPGRDTGELFF.

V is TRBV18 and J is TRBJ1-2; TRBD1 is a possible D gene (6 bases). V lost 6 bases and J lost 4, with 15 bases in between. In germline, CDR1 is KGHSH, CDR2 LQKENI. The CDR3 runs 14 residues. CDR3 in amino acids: CASSRGTGAYGYTF. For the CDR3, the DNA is TGTGCCAGCTCCCGGGGGACGGGGGCCTATGGCTACACCTTC.

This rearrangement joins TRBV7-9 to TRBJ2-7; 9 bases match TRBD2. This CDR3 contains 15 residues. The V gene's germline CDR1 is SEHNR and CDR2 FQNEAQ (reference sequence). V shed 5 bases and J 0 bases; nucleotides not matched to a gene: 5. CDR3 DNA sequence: TGTGCCAGCAGCGAGACTAGCGGAGTCTCCTACGAGCAGTACTTC. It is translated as CASSETSGVSYEQYF. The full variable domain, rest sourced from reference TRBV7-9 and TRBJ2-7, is DTGVSQNPRHKITKRGQNVTFRCDPISEHNRLYWYRQTLGQGPEFLTYFQNEAQLEKSRLLSDRFSAERPKGSFSTLEIQRTEQGDSAMYLCASSETSGVSYEQYFGPGTRLTVT.

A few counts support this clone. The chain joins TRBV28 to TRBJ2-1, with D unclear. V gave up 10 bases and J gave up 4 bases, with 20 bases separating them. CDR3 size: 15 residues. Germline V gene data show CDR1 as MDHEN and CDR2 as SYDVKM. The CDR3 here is CATLLERLPYNEQFF. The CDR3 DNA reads TGTGCCACCCTATTAGAGCGTCTTCCGTACAATGAGCAGTTCTTC.

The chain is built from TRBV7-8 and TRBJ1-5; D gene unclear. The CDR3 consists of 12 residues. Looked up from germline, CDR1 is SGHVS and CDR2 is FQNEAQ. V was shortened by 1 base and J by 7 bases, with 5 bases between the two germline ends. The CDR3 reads CASSLGGQPQHF. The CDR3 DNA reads TGTGCCAGCAGCTTAGGGGGACAGCCCCAGCATTTT.

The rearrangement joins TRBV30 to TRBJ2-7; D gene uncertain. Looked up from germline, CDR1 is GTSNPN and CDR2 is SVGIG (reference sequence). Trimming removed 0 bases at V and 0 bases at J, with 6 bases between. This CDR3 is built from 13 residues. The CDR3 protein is CAWSVASSYEQYF. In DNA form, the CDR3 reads TGTGCCTGGAGTGTGGCCAGCTCCTACGAGCAGTACTTC.

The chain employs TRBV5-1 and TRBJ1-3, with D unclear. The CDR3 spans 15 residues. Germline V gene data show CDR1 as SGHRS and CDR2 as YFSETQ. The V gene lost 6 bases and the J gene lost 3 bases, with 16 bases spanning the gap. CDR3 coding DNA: TGCGCCAGCATGGAATCCACGGTCGGTGGAAACACCATATATTTT. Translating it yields CASMESTVGGNTIYF. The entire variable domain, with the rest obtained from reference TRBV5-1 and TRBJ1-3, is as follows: KAGVTQTPRYLIKTRGQQVTLSCSPISGHRSVSWYQQTPGQGLQFLFEYFSETQRNKGNFPGRFSGRQFSNSRSEMNVSTLELGDSALYLCASMESTVGGNTIYFGEGSWLTVV.

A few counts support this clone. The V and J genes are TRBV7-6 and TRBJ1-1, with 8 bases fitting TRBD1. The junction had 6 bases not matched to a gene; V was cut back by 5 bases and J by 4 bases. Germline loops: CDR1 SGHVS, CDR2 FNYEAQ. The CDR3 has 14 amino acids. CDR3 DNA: TGTGCCAGCAGCGGACAGGGCCCCTTCACTGAAGCTTTCTTT. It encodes CASSGQGPFTEAFF.